This T cell receptor beta chain was observed in a study of monozygotic twins with inflammatory bowel disease. Findings and limits, study-wide: Healthy twins showed more clonotype sharing with others than IBD patients, especially patients with disease activity.

Germline assignment: CDR1 SGHVS and CDR2 FQNEAQ. The CDR3 spans 14 residues. Whole blood without T cell sorting served as the source of isolated total RNA. The team made cDNA by running eight separate reactions for each sample. From the 5' RACE reads, TCRdb lists one entry per CDR3 protein and no DNA. The clone table shows about 150,000 distinct CDR3 sequences, with the ten largest holding about 1.2%. On this clonotype: Its antigen is currently unknown.

J is TRBJ2-7 and V is TRBV7-8. The source of this sequence is a human donor with ulcerative colitis or Crohn's disease, or a healthy co-twin of an affected twin (not recorded which). The sequenced sample consisted of blood. CDR3 protein: CASSFTGRSYEQYF. Looking up the rest from reference TRBV7-8 and TRBJ2-7 gives the full variable domain: GAGVSQSPRYKVAKRGQDVALRCDPISGHVSLFWYQQALGQGPEFLTYFQNEAQLDKSGLPSDRFFAERPEGSVSTLKIQRTQQEDSAVYLCASSFTGRSYEQYFGPGTRLTVT.